Sequencing of this TCR beta chain was carried out in a study of CD8+CD57+ T cells in acquired aplastic anemia. For the study at large: Quantities of DNA derived from sorted CD4+ and CD8+ cells averaged approximately 3 ug.

CDR3 and TCR beta VDJ profiling relied on genomic DNA as the template. TCRdb ran MiXCR on the reads and lists one entry per CDR3 protein. The table shows about 190,000 distinct CDR3 sequences, with around 65% occurring only once. The CDR3 is made up of 13 amino acids. Trimming stripped 8 bases from V and 3 bases from J, with 14 bases between. Sequencing was performed on sorted CD4+, CD8+, or CD8+CD57+ T cells (not recorded which) from PBMCs. The V gene is TRBV6-7, the J gene TRBJ2-7, with D possibly TRBD1 on 6 matching bases. TRBV6-7 is treated as an ORF (open reading frame) with a function not yet certain. This TCR was recovered from a human donor with severe aplastic anemia or a healthy control (not recorded which). The CDR3 sequence: CASRTATLYEQYF. CDR3 DNA sequence: TGTGCCAGCCGGACAGCAACACTCTACGAGCAGTACTTC.